Listed below are T cell receptor beta chains from one sample, sequenced in a study of control samples from healthy donors and cancer patients. Clones were read by immunoSEQ multiplex PCR, and TCRdb kept only the in-frame ones, dropping some. The sample carries about 160,000 clones, approximately 90% recorded once. Sample: blood. These receptors were obtained from a man aged 30 to 45 in good health. CDR3s include the opening cysteine and the closing phenylalanine or tryptophan. A D gene is named only where the DNA matches it firmly. Size is omitted from some rows. Given values are once, few, many or a class for expanded clones.

V	length	D	size	J	DNA	CDR3
TRBV10-3	17	-	-	TRBJ2-1	TGTGCCATCAGTGATCCCGGGGCGCAGGGGTCCTACAATGAGCAGTTCTTC	CAISDPGAQGSYNEQFF
TRBV10-3	13	-	-	TRBJ1-5	TGTGCCATCAGTGTAGAGGTTGCTCAGCCCCAGCATTTT	CAISVEVAQPQHF
TRBV6-5	13	-	-	TRBJ2-1	TGTGCCAGCAGTTACGCCCCCCCGGATGAGCAGTTCTTC	CASSYAPPDEQFF
TRBV9	16	-	-	TRBJ1-5	TGTGCCAGCAGCGTAGGGTCCGGACATACCAATCAGCCCCAGCATTTT	CASSVGSGHTNQPQHF
TRBV6-4	13	TRBD1	-	TRBJ2-7	TGTGCCAGCGGGGGACAGACCGCCTACGAGCAGTACTTC	CASGGQTAYEQYF
TRBV9	15	TRBD2	-	TRBJ2-7	TGTGCCAGCAGCCCAGCTAGCGGGGGGGCCTACGAGCAGTACTTC	CASSPASGGAYEQYF
TRBV19	15	-	-	TRBJ2-1	TGTGCCAGTAAGGGGGGGGACACTCTTTACAATGAGCAGTTCTTC	CASKGGDTLYNEQFF
TRBV27	15	-	-	TRBJ2-7	TGTGCCAGCAGTTCCGTGGGATCGGGAGACCACGAGCAGTACTTC	CASSSVGSGDHEQYF
TRBV5-4	18	TRBD1	-	TRBJ1-1	TGTGCCAGCAGCCCCTCCTTAGGGGGCACACAAGGGAGCACTGAAGCTTTCTTT	CASSPSLGGTQGSTEAFF
TRBV2	14	-	-	TRBJ1-5	TGTGCCAGCAGTCAGGCTCTTAGCAATCAGCCCCAGCATTTT	CASSQALSNQPQHF
TRBV13	14	-	once	TRBJ1-1	TGTGCCAGCAGCTTAGTTGGTATGAACACTGAAGCTTTCTTT	CASSLVGMNTEAFF
TRBV6-5	13	-	-	TRBJ2-7	TGTGCCAGCAGTCCCCACGTCTTGAACGAGCAGTACTTC	CASSPHVLNEQYF
TRBV6-4	13	-	-	TRBJ1-5	TGTGCCAGCAGGGGAGGGGACAATCAGCCCCAGCATTTT	CASRGGDNQPQHF
TRBV18	11	-	-	TRBJ2-1	TGTGCCAGCTCACCGGGAGACGAGCAGTTCTTC	CASSPGDEQFF
TRBV6-6	15	TRBD1	-	TRBJ2-7	TGTGCCAGCAGACCTACCCAGGACAGGGCCGGCGAGCAGTACTTC	CASRPTQDRAGEQYF
TRBV18	13	-	-	TRBJ1-3	TGTGCCAGCTCCTCCGGGGCGCAGGACACCATATATTTT	CASSSGAQDTIYF
TRBV30	14	-	-	TRBJ1-3	TGTGCCTGGAAACCAAGGACAGCGAGAAACACCATATATTTT	CAWKPRTARNTIYF
TRBV7-9	15	TRBD2	-	TRBJ2-5	TGTGCCAGCAGCCAGGGACTAGCGGGAGCGGAGACCCAGTACTTC	CASSQGLAGAETQYF
TRBV14	16	TRBD1	-	TRBJ2-3	TGTGCCAGCAGCCAACCCGGGACAGCGGTCACAGATACGCAGTATTTT	CASSQPGTAVTDTQYF
TRBV5-1	14	-	few	TRBJ1-1	TGCGCCAGCAGCTTGGGACAGCAAAACACTGAAGCTTTCTTT	CASSLGQQNTEAFF
TRBV7-9	15	TRBD1	-	TRBJ2-4	TGTGCCAGCAGCCTAATACCGGGACAGGGTGACATTCAGTACTTC	CASSLIPGQGDIQYF
TRBV14	17	-	-	TRBJ1-4	TGTGCCAGCAGCCAAGAAGGAACCCCTATCATCTCTGAAAAACTGTTTTTT	CASSQEGTPIISEKLFF
TRBV21-1	12	-	-	TRBJ1-2	TGTGCCAGCAGCCCCTGGGGACTCGGCTACACCTTC	CASSPWGLGYTF
TRBV21-1	15	-	-	TRBJ1-5	TGTGCCAGCAGCAAAATGCGACCCCCGGATCAGCCCCAGCATTTT	CASSKMRPPDQPQHF
TRBV19	15	-	-	TRBJ1-1	TGTGCCAGTAGTATGTCGGGGAATGCCTACTCTGAAGCTTTCTTT	CASSMSGNAYSEAFF
TRBV30	13	TRBD1	-	TRBJ2-1	TGTGCCTGGCACCGGGACAGGCCCAATGAGCAGTTCTTC	CAWHRDRPNEQFF
TRBV11-3	13	TRBD1	-	TRBJ1-1	TGTGCCAGCAGCGAGACAGGGAACTCTGAAGCTTTCTTT	CASSETGNSEAFF
TRBV6-1	14	-	-	TRBJ1-3	TGTGCCAGCAGTGATCCGGGGTACGCGAACACCATATATTTT	CASSDPGYANTIYF
TRBV9	14	-	-	TRBJ1-1	TGTGCCAGCAGCGTAGGGGACACGAACACTGAAGCTTTCTTT	CASSVGDTNTEAFF
TRBV29-1	13	-	once	TRBJ1-1	TGCAGCGTTGAGGGGGGTCAAGGCACTGAAGCTTTCTTT	CSVEGGQGTEAFF
TRBV2	14	TRBD1	-	TRBJ2-2	TGTGCCAGCAGTAGGGACAGGGCCATCGGGGAGCTGTTTTTT	CASSRDRAIGELFF
TRBV19	13	-	-	TRBJ1-3	TGTGCCATCCGCGGACCGTCGGGAAACACCATATATTTT	CAIRGPSGNTIYF
TRBV2	11	-	-	TRBJ1-1	TGTGCCAGCAATGGGAACACTGAAGCTTTCTTT	CASNGNTEAFF
TRBV16	20	TRBD2	-	TRBJ2-1	TGTGCCAGCAGCCAATTTTCCCCCATTACTAGCGGTGGTTGGGGCAATGAGCAGTTCTTC	CASSQFSPITSGGWGNEQFF
TRBV3-1/TRBV3-2	15	TRBD1	many	TRBJ1-5	TGTGCCAGCAGCCAAGGGACAGGCTTCAATCAGCCCCAGCATTTT	CASSQGTGFNQPQHF
TRBV2	11	-	once	TRBJ2-7	TGTGCCAGCAGTGACAGCTACGAGCAGTACTTC	CASSDSYEQYF
TRBV24-1	15	TRBD1	-	TRBJ2-1	TGTGCCACCTCAACGCCAGGGGGTCGGGACAATGAGCAGTTCTTC	CATSTPGGRDNEQFF
TRBV7-9	12	-	-	TRBJ2-1	TGTGCCAGCAGCATACTAGACGATGAGCAGTTCTTC	CASSILDDEQFF
TRBV7-6	19	TRBD2	-	TRBJ2-4	TGTGCCAGCAGCCCAACTGCGTGGCGGGAGGGACTAGCCAAAAACATTCAGTACTTC	CASSPTAWREGLAKNIQYF
TRBV4-1	17	-	-	TRBJ1-5	TGCGCCAGCAGCCAAGTGGGGGGGATACGGAGCAATCAGCCCCAGCATTTT	CASSQVGGIRSNQPQHF
TRBV9	14	-	-	TRBJ2-4	TGTGCCAGCAGCGCCCCAGGCTTTGAAGGCATTCAGTACTTC	CASSAPGFEGIQYF
TRBV2	12	-	-	TRBJ2-7	TGTGCCAGCAGCCCCGGGAGCTACGAGCAGTACTTC	CASSPGSYEQYF
TRBV5-1	15	TRBD1	-	TRBJ1-2	TGCGCCAGCAGCTTGGGCCAGGGGGTCTTCTATGGCTACACCTTC	CASSLGQGVFYGYTF
TRBV5-1	12	-	-	TRBJ2-3	TGCGCCAGCAGCTTCGGAGTGGATACGCAGTATTTT	CASSFGVDTQYF
TRBV11-2	15	-	-	TRBJ2-3	TGTGCCAGCAGCCGTCTCCCCAGGGGCACAGATACGCAGTATTTT	CASSRLPRGTDTQYF
TRBV9	14	-	once	TRBJ1-3	TGTGCCAGCAGCCCCCCGGGCCGAGGCAACACCATATATTTT	CASSPPGRGNTIYF
TRBV9	16	TRBD2	-	TRBJ2-2	TGTGCCAGCACCGCCGCCCCTAGCGGGATGACCGGGGAGCTGTTTTTT	CASTAAPSGMTGELFF
TRBV19	15	TRBD2	few	TRBJ2-1	TGTGCCAGTAGTATGGGGACTAGCTCCTACAATGAGCAGTTCTTC	CASSMGTSSYNEQFF
TRBV7-3	14	-	few	TRBJ2-7	TGTGCCAGCAGCTTAAGCGACCAATCCTACGAGCAGTACTTC	CASSLSDQSYEQYF
TRBV28	15	-	-	TRBJ1-1	TGTGCCAGCACCCCAACCGGGACGTCTAACACTGAAGCTTTCTTT	CASTPTGTSNTEAFF
TRBV2	13	TRBD1	-	TRBJ2-7	TGTGCCAGCAGGGGACAGGGTTTCTCCGAGCAGTACTTC	CASRGQGFSEQYF
TRBV5-5	15	-	-	TRBJ1-3	TGTGCCAGCAGCTTATGGTTCGGGGCTGGAAACACCATATATTTT	CASSLWFGAGNTIYF
TRBV11-1	12	TRBD1	-	TRBJ1-3	TGTGCCAGCAGCCGACAGGGCCACACCATATATTTT	CASSRQGHTIYF
TRBV28	15	TRBD2	once	TRBJ2-7	TGTGCCAGCACGAACGCCGGGACTAGCGGCTACGAGCAGTACTTC	CASTNAGTSGYEQYF